The 27 T cell receptor beta chains in this list originate from one sample, sequenced in a study of T cell repertoires in cytomegalovirus infection. MiXCR was run by TCRdb on the reads, yielding one entry per CDR3 protein. The sample shows 300,000 or so distinct CDR3 sequences, 25% of them seen only once. Sequencing was performed on PBMCs. Receptors were obtained from a human donor in good health (CMV status not recorded). Some clones in this sample may be carry-over from other donors' samples.

This clonotype was counted between two and nine times. The chain joins TRBV29-1 to TRBJ1-1, with TRBD1 matching 7 bases. After removal of 6 bases from V and 10 bases from J, the junction contained 8 bases not matched to a gene. The length of the CDR3 is 11 residues. Germline V CDR1 and CDR2: SQVTM, ANQGSEA. CDR3 nucleotide sequence: TGCAGCGTGACTGAGGGGGCTGGAGCTTTCTTT. It codes for CSVTEGAGAFF.

V and J are TRBV6-5 and TRBJ1-5; 7 positions match TRBD1. Germline V gene lookup returns CDR1 MNHEY and CDR2 SVGAGI. J lost 9 bases, V lost 5 bases, and 13 bases had no gene match. The CDR3 loop spans 15 amino acids. Here the CDR3 DNA reads TGTGCCAGCAGTCTCCGGGACAGCTCCAATTCGCCCCAGCATTTT. This codes for CASSLRDSSNSPQHF.

This clonotype has a handful of counts. The rearrangement links TRBV20-1 to TRBJ1-1; 9 positions match TRBD1. Germline CDR1 DFQATT, CDR2 SNEGSKA (reference sequence). The CDR3 contains 16 residues. V was clipped by 6 bases and J by 1 base; unmatched bases: 12. CDR3 protein: CSAVDRGQGGNTEAFF. As DNA, the CDR3 is TGCAGTGCCGTAGACCGGGGACAGGGAGGGAACACTGAAGCTTTCTTT.

This chain connects TRBV6-8 to TRBJ2-1, with 10 bases matching TRBD2. V lost 2 bases and J lost 4; bases outside the gene matches: 5. This CDR3 is built from 16 residues. CDR1 is MNHGY, CDR2 SAAAGT, per germline. CDR3 loop: CASSYRTSGKYNEQFF. The CDR3 DNA sequence: TGTGCCAGCAGTTACCGGACTAGCGGAAAGTACAATGAGCAGTTCTTC.

This clonotype occurred a few times. This rearrangement joins TRBV5-1 to TRBJ1-5; 7 positions match TRBD1. This CDR3 has 16 amino acids. V shed 3 bases and J 4 bases; nucleotides not matched to a gene: 10. Germline V gene sequence: CDR1 SGHRS, CDR2 YFSETQ. Here the CDR3 reads CASSWGGDRVNQPQHF. The CDR3 DNA is TGCGCCAGCAGCTGGGGGGGTGACAGGGTTAATCAGCCCCAGCATTTT. Complete variable domain (other parts from reference TRBV5-1 and TRBJ1-5): KAGVTQTPRYLIKTRGQQVTLSCSPISGHRSVSWYQQTPGQGLQFLFEYFSETQRNKGNFPGRFSGRQFSNSRSEMNVSTLELGDSALYLCASSWGGDRVNQPQHFGDGTRLSIL.

This clonotype has a count of ten or more. The chain joins TRBV12-3 or TRBV12-4 to TRBJ1-1, with 7 bases fitting TRBD1. After removal of 3 bases from V and 5 bases from J, the junction contained 3 bases not matched to a gene. The CDR3 sequence is 13 residues long. CDR3 sequence reads: CASSFSGGTEAFF. CDR3 DNA: TGTGCCAGCAGTTTTTCAGGGGGAACTGAAGCTTTCTTT.

The sample holds a few counts of this clonotype. The rearrangement links TRBV6-6 to TRBJ2-3, with D perhaps TRBD2 (5 bases). This CDR3 has 14 amino acids. V was shortened by 10 bases and J by 5 bases, with 19 bases between the two germline ends. Germline values: CDR1 MNHNY, CDR2 SVGAGI (reference sequence). The CDR3 bases are TGTGCCACTCGACCAGTTGTCGGAGGAGATACGCAGTATTTT. Residues: CATRPVVGGDTQYF.

The gene calls are TRBV5-1 and TRBJ2-7, with unresolved D. Trimming removed 4 bases at V and 5 bases at J, with 16 bases between. Per germline, CDR1 SGHRS and CDR2 YFSETQ. This CDR3 spans 14 amino acids. CDR3 amino acids: CASSAQPESDEQYF. The CDR3 nucleotides are TGCGCCAGCAGCGCTCAACCGGAATCAGACGAGCAGTACTTC.

This clonotype has only a few counts. V is TRBV19 and J is TRBJ2-5; 11 nucleotides agree with TRBD2. The CDR3 sequence is 18 residues long. Germline V gene lookup returns CDR1 LNHDA and CDR2 SQIVND (reference sequence). V dropped 3 bases and J dropped 4; count of bases not matched to a gene: 13. The CDR3 reads CASSMASSSGRPSETQYF. Written as DNA, the CDR3 is TGTGCCAGTAGTATGGCCTCCTCTAGCGGGAGGCCCTCAGAGACCCAGTACTTC.

Of note for this clonotype: A clone one base away is much larger, so this may be a read error. V and J are TRBV19 and TRBJ1-5; 8 positions match TRBD1. CDR3 length: 15 amino acids. CDR1 and CDR2 from the germline V gene are LNHDA and SQIVND (reference sequence). The V and J ends lost 6 bases and 9 bases, in that order; junction bases with no gene match: 13. The DNA for the CDR3 is TGTGCCAGTAGATCCCGGGACAGGCAATCACCGCCCCAGCATTTT. It codes for CASRSRDRQSPPQHF.

This chain connects TRBV5-6 to TRBJ2-7, with 10 bases fitting TRBD1. The V and J ends lost 4 bases and 5 bases, in that order; junction bases with no gene match: 6. The CDR3 is made up of 14 amino acids. Germline V gene sequence: CDR1 SGHDT, CDR2 YYEEEE. CDR3 bases: TGTGCCAGCAGCCCCGACAGGGGGCTAAACGAGCAGTACTTC. Its protein is CASSPDRGLNEQYF. Together with reference TRBV5-6 and TRBJ2-7, the CDR3 gives the full variable domain: DAGVTQSPTHLIKTRGQQVTLRCSPKSGHDTVSWYQQALGQGPQFIFQYYEEEERQRGNFPDRFSGHQFPNYSSELNVNALLLGDSALYLCASSPDRGLNEQYFGPGTRLTVT.

The rearrangement joins TRBV5-1 to TRBJ1-6; perhaps TRBD1 as D (6 bases). Looked up from germline, CDR1 is SGHRS and CDR2 is YFSETQ. The length of the CDR3 is 19 residues. Trimming took 0 bases from V and 9 from J, leaving 25 bases between them. The CDR3 sequence is CASSLAPGQVAFGSSPLHF. In DNA form, the CDR3 reads TGCGCCAGCAGCTTGGCCCCGGGACAAGTTGCCTTCGGGAGTTCACCCCTCCACTTT.

V gene TRBV28 combines with J gene TRBJ1-1; possible D gene TRBD1, 6 bases. Trimming stripped 4 bases from V and 4 bases from J, with 16 bases between. Germline V CDR1 and CDR2: MDHEN, SYDVKM. The CDR3 totals 15 residues. The CDR3 DNA follows: TGTGCCAGCAGTTCCCACAGGGAATGGGGCACTGAAGCTTTCTTT. It specifies CASSSHREWGTEAFF.

At least ten counts were recorded for this clonotype. The chain has TRBV7-2 and TRBJ1-5; the D is unclear. V shed 0 bases and J shed 5 bases, with 11 bases lying between them. Germline values: CDR1 SGHTA, CDR2 FQGNSA. This CDR3 contains 15 residues. CDR3 bases: TGTGCCAGCAGCTTAGCGAAGGGAATTTATCAGCCCCAGCATTTT. Its translation is CASSLAKGIYQPQHF. The full variable domain, rest sourced from reference TRBV7-2 and TRBJ1-5, is GAGVSQSPSNKVTEKGKDVELRCDPISGHTALYWYRQSLGQGLEFLIYFQGNSAPDKSGLPSDRFSAERTGGSVSTLTIQRTQQEDSAVYLCASSLAKGIYQPQHFGDGTRLSIL.

This clonotype has ten or more counts. The chain couples TRBV28 to TRBJ2-3; possibly TRBD2 for D (6 bases). The length of the CDR3 is 15 residues. Germline V CDR1 and CDR2: MDHEN, SYDVKM. The V end lost 2 bases, the J end lost 1 base, and 10 bases lay between the germline ends. CDR3 DNA: TGTGCCAGCAGTTTAGGGGGGTCGGGCACAGATACGCAGTATTTT. Encoded protein: CASSLGGSGTDTQYF.

The gene calls are TRBV7-2 and TRBJ2-7; D unclear. V lost 5 bases and J lost 3, with 11 bases in between. The CDR3 length is 13 residues. Germline-derived CDR1 and CDR2 are SGHTA and FQGNSA. As DNA, the CDR3 is TGTGCCAGCAGCCCCCCTCTGCACTACGAGCAGTACTTC. Translating gives CASSPPLHYEQYF.

V usage is TRBV5-5 and J usage is TRBJ1-6, with 10 bases lining up with TRBD1. Germline V gene lookup returns CDR1 SGHKS and CDR2 YYEKEE (reference sequence). Losses at the gene ends were 4 bases for V and 7 bases for J; bases not matched to a gene: 5. The CDR3 runs 15 residues. The CDR3 sequence is CASSIPGQGNSPLHF. The CDR3 nucleotides are TGTGCCAGCAGCATACCGGGACAGGGGAATTCACCCCTCCACTTT.

This clonotype was detected only a few times. The rearrangement uses TRBV19 and TRBJ2-1; the match to TRBD2 covers 10 bases. The V gene's germline CDR1 is LNHDA and CDR2 SQIVND (reference sequence). The length of the CDR3 is 14 residues. The V and J ends lost 2 bases and 6 bases, in that order; junction bases with no gene match: 1. CDR3 amino acids: CASSISSGGNEQFF. Here the CDR3 DNA reads TGTGCCAGTAGTATATCTAGCGGGGGCAATGAGCAGTTCTTC.

This clonotype was seen repeatedly, ten times or more. The chain is built from TRBV7-2 and TRBJ2-7; 8 nucleotides line up with TRBD1. The V gene end was trimmed by 2 bases and the J gene end by 0 bases; junction bases not matched to a gene: 3. The CDR3 covers 15 residues. Per germline, CDR1 SGHTA and CDR2 FQGNSA. Written as DNA, the CDR3 is TGTGCCAGCAGCTTAAAGACAGGGGACTCCTACGAGCAGTACTTC. Residues: CASSLKTGDSYEQYF.

V is TRBV29-1 and J is TRBJ2-1; 13 bases line up with TRBD2. The CDR3 runs 17 residues. V lost 3 bases, J lost 4 bases, and 9 bases stayed unmatched. Germline V gives CDR1 SQVTM, CDR2 ANQGSEA. CDR3 sequence (DNA): TGCAGCGTTGACGATCGGACTAGCGGGAGCCGATACAATGAGCAGTTCTTC. It specifies CSVDDRTSGSRYNEQFF.

The rearrangement joins TRBV20-1 to TRBJ2-7; D may correspond to TRBD1 or TRBD2 (5 bases each). Germline V gene data show CDR1 as DFQATT and CDR2 as SNEGSKA (reference sequence). The ends were cut back, 5 bases at V and 0 bases at J, with 17 bases in the middle. CDR3 length: 15 residues. CDR3 residues: CSAQTVRDRSYEQYF. In DNA, the CDR3 is TGCAGTGCTCAAACGGTCCGGGACCGCTCCTACGAGCAGTACTTC.

This clonotype was counted a few times. The chain carries TRBV6-2 or TRBV6-3 and TRBJ2-6; 8 bases align to TRBD2. From germline, CDR1 is MNHEY and CDR2 SVGEGT. The CDR3 contains 18 residues. V was pared by 4 bases and J by 0 bases, with 8 bases of the junction left unmatched. CDR3 sequence reads: CASSFAAGAFSGANVLTF. CDR3 DNA: TGTGCCAGCAGTTTCGCAGCGGGGGCCTTCTCTGGGGCCAACGTCCTGACTTTC.

This clonotype was counted between two and nine times. V usage is TRBV7-6 and J usage is TRBJ1-5, with D hard to call. This CDR3 is built from 16 residues. Germline V CDR1 and CDR2: SGHVS, FNYEAQ. V dropped 5 bases and J dropped 1 base, with 15 bases sitting between them. The CDR3: CASSSARGESNQPQHF. CDR3 coding DNA: TGTGCCAGCAGCAGCGCTCGTGGGGAGAGCAATCAGCCCCAGCATTTT. Filled out from reference TRBV7-6 and TRBJ1-5, the complete variable domain reads GAGVSQSPRYKVTKRGQDVALRCDPISGHVSLYWYRQALGQGPEFLTYFNYEAQQDKSGLPNDRFSAERPEGSISTLTIQRTEQRDSAMYRCASSSARGESNQPQHFGDGTRLSIL.

About this clonotype itself: At one end the junction does not follow the germline gene, possibly because of a read error. This chain uses TRBV6-5 with TRBJ2-2; D is possibly TRBD1 (6 bases). The CDR3 has 16 residues. Germline V gene sequence: CDR1 MNHEY, CDR2 SVGAGI. In DNA form, the CDR3 reads TGTGCCAGCAGTGGGGGACATGTCGCGAACGCCGGGGAGCTGTTTTTT. It specifies CASSGGHVANAGELFF.

The chain uses TRBV10-3 and TRBJ2-7; 9 bases align to TRBD2. Per the germline V gene, CDR1 is ENHRY and CDR2 is SYGVKD. The CDR3 loop spans 16 amino acids. Germline trimming cut 10 bases from V and 4 bases from J; bases unmatched to any gene: 17. The CDR3 DNA sequence: TGTGCCACCGGAGTAGCGGGAGTGCGAGGGAGTTACGAGCAGTACTTC. The encoded protein is CATGVAGVRGSYEQYF.

The chain is built from TRBV7-3 and TRBJ2-5, with 7 positions matching TRBD1. The CDR3 consists of 15 residues. Germline loops: CDR1 SGHTA, CDR2 FQGTGA. With V trimmed by 1 base and J by 4 bases, 6 bases remained unmatched. CDR3 DNA: TGTGCCAGCAGCTTAAGAACCGGGACAGCAGAGACCCAGTACTTC. Protein: CASSLRTGTAETQYF.

CDR3 residues: CASSFQWNTEAFF. Written as DNA, the CDR3 is TGTGCCAGCAGTTTTCAGTGGAACACTGAAGCTTTCTTT. This chain joins TRBV6-6 and TRBJ1-1; no firm D call. The CDR3 length is 13 residues. V was cut by 4 bases and J by 1 base, with 7 bases left in between. Germline V gene data show CDR1 as MNHNY and CDR2 as SVGAGI (reference sequence).